This TCR beta chain was observed in a study of tumor-infiltrating lymphocytes in primary liver carcinoma (dated by TCRdb to about 2017). Concerning the study at large: Between November 2015 and 2016, a few patients in China with histopathologically diagnosed primary liver carcinoma had surgical resection. Of the five patients, three men and two women aged 30 to 69 years, four had hepatocellular carcinoma and one had combined HCC and intrahepatic cholangiocarcinoma. Tumors of the five patients were stage T1-T3 N0M0 with maximum diameters of roughly 4 to 11 cm. Roughly 3.65 to 7.13 million productive TCRbeta reads were obtained per sample, and no significant difference in read depth was found between tissue types. The study combined TCRbeta repertoire sequencing, expression microarrays and whole-exome sequencing across five regions of each liver tumor, with adjacent normal tissue and blood. A total of roughly 35 specimens from 5 patients went through TCRbeta repertoire sequencing, namely 25 tumor regions, 5 adjacent noncancerous liver tissues and 5 peripheral blood samples. Repertoires from technical replicates were highly reproducible, with mean shared-clone rates roughly 0.87 and correlation coefficients above 0.95. Overall study results and their limits: Bulk unsorted samples precluded comparing CD4+ and CD8+ T cell repertoires. With just a few patients in the study, the authors point out that the findings should be validated in a larger study. Pairs of tumor regions showed greater repertoire overlap (mean around 36%) than tumor-adjacent pairs (17%) or tumor-blood pairs (approximately 15%), which is consistent with antigen-driven expansion. Because sequencing covered only the TCR beta chain and unpaired alpha chains were not captured, true repertoire diversity is likely underestimated. The top 250 clones made up a significantly larger repertoire fraction in tumors than in blood (p = 0.039).

Blood RNA was extracted from unsorted whole blood with TRIzol reagent; germline DNA came from the DNeasy Blood & Tissue kit. Patients had chronic HBV infection and were treatment-naive at sampling. Roughly 3.9 milliliters of peripheral blood were collected into K2EDTA tubes before surgery. The CDR3 has 15 amino acids, counting the end cysteine and phenylalanine. Only CDR3 DNA remains: 45 bases, in frame from the first base. Sequences SQVTM (CDR1) and ANQGSEA (CDR2) are obtained from the germline V gene. Comment on this clonotype: Its antigen target is currently unknown. The junction shows a germline mismatch at one end, possibly a read error.

Starting from approximately 500 ng total RNA, TCRbeta-specific cDNA was produced by reverse transcription with a constant-region primer and ProtoScript II reverse transcriptase. Construction of the TCRbeta libraries relied on three nested rounds of multiplex PCR, following a slightly modified ARM-PCR procedure. Each of the first two PCR rounds ran for roughly 9 cycles and used multiplex TRBV1-TRBV30 forward primers together with a Cbeta reverse primer. A final 25-cycle PCR with Deep VentR polymerase added sample barcodes and Illumina adapters. Before sequencing, amplicons between 200 and 500 bp were purified from gel using a QIAquick gel extraction kit. An Illumina HiSeq 2500 was used to sequence the TCRbeta amplicons with 250-bp paired-end reads. In the source study's methods: Trimmomatic v0.33 was used to quality-trim the reads, and FLASH v1.2.11 was used to merge paired reads so that full CDR3 sequences could be recovered. V, D and J germline segments were assigned to the rearranged TCRbeta sequences using MiGEC v1.2.1b. Clonotype statistics and Shannon-Wiener diversity indices were calculated with VDJtools v1.0.0. Except for diversity analysis, only each sample's 250 most abundant clonotypes were used in subsequent analyses to reduce sampling bias. The raw public reads went through TCRdb reprocessing: fastp at Q25, MiXCR clone calling, in-frame beta chains kept. Entries are consolidated by CDR3 protein sequence, retaining the most common genes and DNA. TCRdb's processing, not the authors' own work, is the source of the V and J calls. Present in this sample are 310,000 or so distinct CDR3 sequences, 50% to 60% of which were seen just once. Together, the top ten hold 15% to 20% of the sample.

The V gene is TRBV29-1 and the J gene is TRBJ2-4, and 8 bases in between align with TRBD2. The sequencing sample was made of peripheral blood. The receptor was isolated from a woman in her 30s with primary liver carcinoma and hepatitis B virus infection. For the CDR3, the sequence is CGVDGLAGGVSIQYF. The DNA sequence reads TGCGGCGTTGACGGACTAGCAGGAGGAGTGAGCATTCAGTACTTC.